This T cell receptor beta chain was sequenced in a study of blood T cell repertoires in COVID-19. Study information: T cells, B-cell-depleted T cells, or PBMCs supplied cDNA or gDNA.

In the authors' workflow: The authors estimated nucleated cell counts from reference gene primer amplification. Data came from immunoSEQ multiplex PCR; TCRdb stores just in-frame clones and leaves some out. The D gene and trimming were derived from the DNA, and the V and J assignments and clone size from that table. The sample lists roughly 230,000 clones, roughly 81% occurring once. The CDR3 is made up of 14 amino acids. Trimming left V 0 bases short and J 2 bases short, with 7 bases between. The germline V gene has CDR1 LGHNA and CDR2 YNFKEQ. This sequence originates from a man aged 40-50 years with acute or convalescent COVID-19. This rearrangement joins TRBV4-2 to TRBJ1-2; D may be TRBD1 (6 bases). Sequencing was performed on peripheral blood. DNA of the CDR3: TGTGCCAGCAGCCAAGATCAGGGGAACTATGGCTACACCTTC. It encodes CASSQDQGNYGYTF.